One TCR beta chain is described in this entry. In this sample, this clonotype turned up a few times. Its antigen specificity is not known. No much larger clone is present one base from it, and per-base qualities are unavailable. This entry comes from a study of early T cells in non-severe SARS-CoV-2 infection (dated by TCRdb to the early 2020s). At the level of the whole study: Because TCR sequencing relied on bulk RNA taken from unsorted whole blood, pairing of alpha and beta chains was not possible.

Germline trimming: 1 base from V, 9 bases from J; junction bases outside gene matches: 6. From its cysteine to its phenylalanine, the CDR3 spans 15 amino acids. This entry keeps only the CDR3 DNA: 45 bases, framed from base 1. CDR1 and CDR2 (LNHDA, SQIVND) derive from the germline V gene (reference sequence). Set within a cohort of healthcare workers in London, UK, this nested case-control study involved weekly PCR testing of nasopharyngeal swabs along with blood sampling. Healthcare workers were recruited between 23 and 31 March 2020, during the week of the UK lockdown, and were followed weekly for up to roughly 15 weeks. General study outcomes and caveats: VDJdb matching was skewed toward anti-spike CD8 responses, so virus-specific expansions were likely underestimated and private and CD4 specificities were missed.

Library construction relied on 5' RACE. The listed sequencing device is NextSeq 500. In the TCR library protocol, unique molecular identifiers were attached to individual cDNA molecules to correct for PCR bias and sequencing error. Both TCR alpha and beta chains were sequenced, and tight co-correlation was observed between alpha and beta sequence abundances in each sample. The paper's processing steps were these. Decombinator V4 was used to annotate TCR sequences for V gene, J gene and CDR3. TCRs were defined as expanded if a significant change between any two time points was detected under a Poisson model with p below 0.0001. TCR abundances were normalised to the total number of TCRs sequenced per sample and expressed as counts per million. TRAV1-2 paired with TRAJ12, TRAJ20 or TRAJ33 defined MAIT TCRs, while TRAV10 paired with TRAJ18 defined iNKT TCRs. VDJdb, accessed on 1 November 2021, was searched for TCRs annotated for CMV, EBV and SARS-CoV-2, and TCRs annotated for more than one antigen were excluded. The public reads were quality trimmed at Q25 with fastp and then assembled into clones with MiXCR by TCRdb, keeping productive beta chains. Rows with one shared CDR3 protein collapse into an entry with the most common genes and DNA. It is TCRdb's table, rather than the study itself, that gives the V and J calls and clone size. The table for this sample lists tens of thousands of distinct CDR3 sequences; 4.5% to 5.5% of them were counted only once. The ten largest clones capture roughly 10% of the sample.

The source material was whole blood. This TCR was recovered from an adult who was a healthcare worker with PCR-confirmed SARS-CoV-2 infection or an uninfected control (not recorded which). The chain is encoded by TRBV19 joined to TRBJ2-1, and 10 junctional nucleotides match TRBD2. The nucleotide sequence reads as follows: TGTGCCAGTAGTATAGTTCCTAGCGGGAGTGGTGAGCAGTTCTTC. Its amino acids are CASSIVPSGSGEQFF.